This T cell receptor beta chain was sequenced for a study of control samples from healthy donors and cancer patients. The protocol was immunoSEQ multiplex PCR, while the TCRdb copy is restricted to in-frame clones and leaves out a portion. Of 150,000 to 200,000 clones in the sample, around 90% were seen once. CDR3 length equals 14 residues. Per germline, CDR1 SNHLY and CDR2 FYNNEI. V shed 5 bases, J shed 3 bases, and the junction held 4 bases outside the gene matches. The chain carries TRBV2 and TRBJ2-5; 9 positions agree with TRBD1. Sequences were obtained from blood. The sequence came from a man between 25 and 39 years old in good health. The CDR3 reads CASSPRTGEETQYF. CDR3 nucleotide sequence: TGTGCCAGCAGTCCCCGGACAGGGGAAGAGACCCAGTACTTC. Filled out from reference TRBV2 and TRBJ2-5, the complete variable domain reads EPEVTQTPSHQVTQMGQEVILRCVPISNHLYFYWYRQILGQKVEFLVSFYNNEISEKSEIFDDQFSVERPDGSNFTLKIRSTKLEDSAMYFCASSPRTGEETQYFGPGTRLLVL.